This TCR beta chain came from a study of control samples from healthy donors and cancer patients. Germline loops: CDR1 SGHAT, CDR2 FQNNGV. The CDR3 runs to 13 residues. The V end lost 5 bases, the J end lost 3 bases, and 10 bases lay between the germline ends. The count of this clone is one. Produced via immunoSEQ multiplex PCR; TCRdb's table is partial and in-frame only. The sample has tens of thousands of clones; more than 70% are singletons. Sequencing input: blood. The genes are TRBV11-2 and TRBJ1-2; D gene uncertain. The sequence was obtained from a man aged 50 to 60 in good health. This CDR3 is CASSPQRDYGYTF. Here the CDR3 DNA reads TGTGCCAGCAGCCCCCAGAGGGACTATGGCTACACCTTC. The full variable domain, with the rest looked up from reference TRBV11-2 and TRBJ1-2, is EAGVAQSPRYKIIEKRQSVAFWCNPISGHATLYWYQQILGQGPKLLIQFQNNGVVDDSQLPKDRFSAERLKGVDSTLKIQPAKLEDSAVYLCASSPQRDYGYTFGSGTRLTVV.